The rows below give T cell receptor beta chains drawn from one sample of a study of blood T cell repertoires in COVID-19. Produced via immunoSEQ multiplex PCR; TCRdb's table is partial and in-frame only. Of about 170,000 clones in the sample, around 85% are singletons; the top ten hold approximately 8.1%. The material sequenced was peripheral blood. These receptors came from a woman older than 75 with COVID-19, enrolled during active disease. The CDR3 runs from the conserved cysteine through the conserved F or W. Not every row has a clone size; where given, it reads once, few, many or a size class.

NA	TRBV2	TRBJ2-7	CASGRQGRDEQYF
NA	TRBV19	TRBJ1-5	CASSIHRTAPFRHF
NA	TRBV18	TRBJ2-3	CASSPPTSGGKDTQYF
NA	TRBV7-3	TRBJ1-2	CASSLRPSNYGYTF
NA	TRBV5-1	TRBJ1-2	CASSSTTGSLIGGYTF
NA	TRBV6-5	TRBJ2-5	CASSPSMTKETQYF
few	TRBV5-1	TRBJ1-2	CASSVGGGYTF
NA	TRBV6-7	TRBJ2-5	CASSPLGLAGEGETQYF
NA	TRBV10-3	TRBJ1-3	CAIRSSGNTIYF
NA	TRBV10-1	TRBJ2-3	CASSASGGYTDTQYF
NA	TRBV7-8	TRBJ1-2	CASSFDGVYGYTF
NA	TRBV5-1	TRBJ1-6	CASSDRTGDNSPLHF
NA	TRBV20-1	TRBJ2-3	CSASGSEPPDTQYF
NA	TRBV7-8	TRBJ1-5	CASSFATGGEQPQHF
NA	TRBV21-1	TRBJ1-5	CASSKVKDRRNQPQHF
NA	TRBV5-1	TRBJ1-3	CASSLAGDPASGNTIYF
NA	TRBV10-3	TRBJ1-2	CAISESDRGPVYGYTF
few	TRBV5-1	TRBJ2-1	CASSFVSGRANEQFF
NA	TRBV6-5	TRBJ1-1	CASSYIGGAVGTEAFF
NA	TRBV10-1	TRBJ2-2	CASSGTGYTGELFF
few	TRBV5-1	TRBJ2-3	CASSQGQNTDTQYF
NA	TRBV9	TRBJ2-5	CASSVGGTQTQETQYF
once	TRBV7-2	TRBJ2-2	CASSSQTGVPGELFF